This TCR beta chain comes out of a study of response to subunit inactivated influenza vaccine. In the case of this clonotype: Its antigen remains unidentified.

Overall study findings and caveats: The authors offered the suggestion that each seasonal influenza vaccination recruits few new T cells.

TCRdb analysed the RT-PCR reads with MiXCR anew, one entry per CDR3 protein. The data contain 530,000 or so distinct CDR3 sequences, 13% to 15% of them seen just once; the ten biggest clones take up approximately 10%. Trimming at V came to 6 bases and at J to 2 bases, leaving 7 bases not matched to a gene. The CDR3 contains 16 residues. Germline CDR1 is MNHEY and CDR2 is SVGEGT. This chain joins TRBV6-2 or TRBV6-3 and TRBJ2-3; 11 bases align to TRBD2. The sequence was collected from a man between 45 and 60 years old who received an inactivated influenza vaccine. This specimen consisted of PBMCs from blood, obtained 11 to 12 days after vaccination. CDR3 in amino acids: CASRIAGGPVTDTQYF. The CDR3 nucleotides are TGTGCCAGCAGAATAGCGGGGGGGCCAGTCACAGATACGCAGTATTTT.